These 9 T cell receptor beta chains originate from one sample sequenced in a study of blood T cell repertoires in COVID-19. Sequencing was performed with immunoSEQ multiplex PCR; in TCRdb, only in-frame clones are kept and a portion is missing. The table has a few hundred thousand clones, under 90% seen once. Sequenced material: peripheral blood. The receptors originated from a human donor in a cohort sampled during active COVID-19.

The chain has TRBV7-2 and TRBJ1-4, with D perhaps TRBD1 (5 bases). Trimming shortened V by 4 bases and J by 0 bases, and 12 bases separated the two germline ends. Germline CDR1 reads SGHTA; CDR2 reads FQGNSA. The CDR3 has 16 residues. CDR3 amino acids: CASSSRRGSTNEKLFF. For the CDR3, the DNA is TGTGCCAGCAGCTCGCGAAGGGGATCAACTAATGAAAAACTGTTTTTT.

The chain uses TRBV6-1 and TRBJ2-2; 7 bases match TRBD1. Germline-derived CDR1 and CDR2 are MNHNS and SASEGT. The CDR3 length is 16 residues. V trimming: 3 bases; J trimming: 5 bases; junction bases outside the gene matches: 9. CDR3 DNA sequence: TGTGCCAGCAGTGACTTTGGGCAGGGGGTGACCGGGGAGCTGTTTTTT. This gives the protein CASSDFGQGVTGELFF.

The chain joins TRBV7-9 to TRBJ1-1; a possible D gene is TRBD1 (5 bases). There are 14 residues in the CDR3. The germline CDR1 and CDR2 sequences are SEHNR and FQNEAQ (reference sequence). V dropped 5 bases and J dropped 3 bases, with 13 bases sitting between them. CDR3 sequence: CASSPRQTYTEAFF. The DNA for the CDR3 is TGTGCCAGCAGCCCGAGACAGACCTACACTGAAGCTTTCTTT.

In its sample, this clone was seen a few times. The chain has TRBV4-1 and TRBJ1-6; D is undetermined. Trimming shortened V by 0 bases and J by 9 bases, and 9 bases separated the two germline ends. CDR1 is MGHRA and CDR2 is YSYEKL in the germline V gene. The CDR3 loop spans 14 amino acids. CDR3 DNA: TGCGCCAGCAGCCAAGAAGCAAGGAGTTCACCCCTCCACTTT. It translates to CASSQEARSSPLHF.

Comment on this clone: Within the sample, other DNA sequences also encode this same CDR3. The chain links TRBV9 to TRBJ1-1; D is undetermined. This CDR3 region has 14 residues. Germline V gene sequence: CDR1 SGDLS, CDR2 YYNGEE. The ends were cut back, 0 bases at V and 0 bases at J, with 6 bases in the middle. CDR3 coding DNA: TGTGCCAGCAGCGTAGGCGGCATGAACACTGAAGCTTTCTTT. This sequence encodes CASSVGGMNTEAFF.

This chain uses TRBV9 with TRBJ2-1; the D is unclear. The ends were cut back, 1 base at V and 10 bases at J, with 15 bases in the middle. The V gene's germline CDR1 is SGDLS and CDR2 YYNGEE. CDR3 length: 14 residues. Here the CDR3 reads CASSVYVPAAEQFF. The CDR3 DNA reads as TGTGCCAGCAGCGTATACGTCCCGGCGGCCGAGCAGTTCTTC. The complete variable domain, with remaining parts taken from reference TRBV9 and TRBJ2-1, reads DSGVTQTPKHLITATGQRVTLRCSPRSGDLSVYWYQQSLDQGLQFLIQYYNGEERAKGNILERFSAQQFPDLHSELNLSSLELGDSALYFCASSVYVPAAEQFFGPGTRLTVL.

The V and J genes are TRBV14 and TRBJ1-6, with D possibly TRBD1 on 6 matching bases. The CDR3 sequence is 17 residues long. CDR1 SGHDN and CDR2 FVKESK come from the germline V gene. The V end was cut by 4 bases, the J end by 7 bases, with 20 bases between. Here the CDR3 reads CASSPGGSWLRNSPLHF. CDR3 in DNA: TGTGCCAGCAGCCCGGGGGGCTCGTGGCTTAGGAATTCACCCCTCCACTTT.

The chain recombines TRBV4-2 with TRBJ2-1, with D hard to call. V lost 1 base and J lost 4, with 14 bases in between. Germline loops: CDR1 LGHNA, CDR2 YNFKEQ. CDR3 size: 16 residues. The chain's CDR3 is CASSQGSNSKYNEQFF. The DNA for the CDR3 is TGTGCCAGCAGCCAAGGGTCCAACTCTAAATACAATGAGCAGTTCTTC.

The chain is built from TRBV3-1 (or the pseudogene TRBV3-2) and TRBJ1-5; possibly TRBD1 for D (5 bases). The CDR3 length is 14 residues. V was pared by 1 base and J by 7 bases, with 11 bases between. Per germline, CDR1 LGHDT and CDR2 YNNKEL (reference sequence). The CDR3 DNA sequence: TGTGCCAGCAGCCAAGCAGGGTTCGGCCAGCCCCAGCATTTT. The encoded protein is CASSQAGFGQPQHF.